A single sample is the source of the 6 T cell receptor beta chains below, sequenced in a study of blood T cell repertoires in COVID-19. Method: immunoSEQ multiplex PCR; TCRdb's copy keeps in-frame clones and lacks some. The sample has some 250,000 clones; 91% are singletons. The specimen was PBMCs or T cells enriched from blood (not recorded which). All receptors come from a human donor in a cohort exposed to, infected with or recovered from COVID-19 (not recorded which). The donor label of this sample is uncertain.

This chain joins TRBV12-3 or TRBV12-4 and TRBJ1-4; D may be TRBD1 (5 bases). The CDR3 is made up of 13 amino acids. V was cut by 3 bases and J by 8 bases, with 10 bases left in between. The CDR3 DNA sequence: TGTGCCAGCAGTTTTCAGGGAGGAGAAAAACTGTTTTTT. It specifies CASSFQGGEKLFF.

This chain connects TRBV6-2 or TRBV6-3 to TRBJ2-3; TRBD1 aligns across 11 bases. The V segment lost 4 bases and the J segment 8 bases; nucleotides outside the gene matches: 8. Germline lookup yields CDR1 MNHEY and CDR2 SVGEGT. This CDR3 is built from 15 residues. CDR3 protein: CASSSSGTGGTTQYF. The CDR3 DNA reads TGTGCCAGCAGTTCTTCCGGGACAGGGGGGACTACGCAGTATTTT.

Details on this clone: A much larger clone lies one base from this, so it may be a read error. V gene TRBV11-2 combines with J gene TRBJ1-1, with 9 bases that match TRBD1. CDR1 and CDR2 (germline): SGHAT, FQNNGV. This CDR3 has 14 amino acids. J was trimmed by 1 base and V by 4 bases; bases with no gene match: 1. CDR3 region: CASSWGQGNTEAFF. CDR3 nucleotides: TGTGCCAGCAGCTGGGGACAGGGGAACACTGAAGCTTTCTTT.

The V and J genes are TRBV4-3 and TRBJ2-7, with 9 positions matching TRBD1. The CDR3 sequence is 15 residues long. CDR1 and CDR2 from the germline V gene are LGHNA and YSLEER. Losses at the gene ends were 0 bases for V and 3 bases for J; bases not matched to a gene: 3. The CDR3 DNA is TGCGCCAGCAGCCAAGACACGGGACAGGGCTACGAGCAGTACTTC. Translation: CASSQDTGQGYEQYF.

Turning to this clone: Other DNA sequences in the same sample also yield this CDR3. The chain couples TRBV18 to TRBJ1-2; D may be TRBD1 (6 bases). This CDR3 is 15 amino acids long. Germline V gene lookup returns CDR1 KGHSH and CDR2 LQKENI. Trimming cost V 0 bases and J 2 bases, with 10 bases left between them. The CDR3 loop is CASSPPGQGNYGYTF. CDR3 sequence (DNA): TGTGCCAGCTCACCACCTGGGCAGGGGAACTATGGCTACACCTTC.

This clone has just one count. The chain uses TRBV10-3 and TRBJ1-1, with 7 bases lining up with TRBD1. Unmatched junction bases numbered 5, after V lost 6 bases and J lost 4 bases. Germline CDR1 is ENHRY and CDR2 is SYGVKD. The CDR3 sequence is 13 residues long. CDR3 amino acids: CAISVQGGTEAFF. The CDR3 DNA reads TGTGCCATCAGCGTCCAGGGGGGCACTGAAGCTTTCTTT.